The rows below give T cell receptor beta chains drawn from one sample of a study of blood T cell repertoires in COVID-19. The data were produced by immunoSEQ multiplex PCR, yet TCRdb's version contains in-frame clones alone and is incomplete. The data show approximately 270,000 clones, about nine tenths seen once. Sequenced sample: PBMCs or T cells enriched from blood (not recorded which). The receptors originated from a human donor in a cohort exposed to, infected with or recovered from COVID-19 (not recorded which). The donor label of this sample is uncertain. CDR3s include the opening cysteine and the closing phenylalanine or tryptophan. A D gene is named only where the DNA matches it firmly. Part of the rows lack a size; the others show once, few, many or a class for expanded clones.

d_call clone_size j_call v_call cdr3_nt cdr3_aa
. . TRBJ1-5 TRBV19 TGTGCCAGTACTAATGATCCCCCCCGGGCGGGTAGGGTTCAGCCCCAGCATTTT CASTNDPPRAGRVQPQHF
. . TRBJ2-3 TRBV3-1/TRBV3-2 TGTGCCAGCAGCCCCCCCCGGGCAGATACGCAGTATTTT CASSPPRADTQYF
. . TRBJ2-5 TRBV4-1 TGCGCCAGCAGCCAAGGCCCGGGATGGGGGGGCGAGACCCAGTACTTC CASSQGPGWGGETQYF
. . TRBJ2-3 TRBV13 TGTGCCAGCAGCTCGCGTGCAGATACGCAGTATTTT CASSSRADTQYF
. . TRBJ2-3 TRBV4-1 TGCGCCAGCAGCCGTGTCCTAGTTCCAGATACGCAGTATTTT CASSRVLVPDTQYF
TRBD1 . TRBJ2-3 TRBV30 TGTGCCTGGAGTGTAACAGGGGCCACAGATACGCAGTATTTT CAWSVTGATDTQYF
. . TRBJ1-2 TRBV19 TGTGCCAGTAGGGTTCGGGGACTCATCTATGGCTACACCTTC CASRVRGLIYGYTF
TRBD1 . TRBJ1-1 TRBV29-1 TGCAGCGTTGTTGGGACAGGGGGCACTGAAGCTTTCTTT CSVVGTGGTEAFF
TRBD2 . TRBJ2-7 TRBV19 TGTGCCAGTAGTAGGACTAGCGGGGGGACCTACGAGCAGTACTTC CASSRTSGGTYEQYF
TRBD1 once TRBJ2-5 TRBV2 TGTGCCAGCAGCATGACAGGGATGGAGACCCAGTACTTC CASSMTGMETQYF
. . TRBJ2-7 TRBV4-2 TGTGCCAGCAGCCAAGGGACTTTCTCCCCCTACGAGCAGTACTTC CASSQGTFSPYEQYF
TRBD1 . TRBJ2-4 TRBV5-1 TGCGCCAGCAGCCGAGAACCGGGACAGGGGGCGAACATTCAGTACTTC CASSREPGQGANIQYF
. . TRBJ2-7 TRBV7-9 TGTGCCAGCAGTCGGAGGGGTGACTACGAGCAGTACTTC CASSRRGDYEQYF
TRBD2 . TRBJ2-2 TRBV7-9 TGTGCCAGCAGCCTGCGGGGGCTAGCGGGGCATACCGGGGAGCTGTTTTTT CASSLRGLAGHTGELFF
TRBD2 once TRBJ2-3 TRBV10-1 TGCGCCAGCAGTGAAGCGGGGGGGACAGATACGCAGTATTTT CASSEAGGTDTQYF
TRBD1 . TRBJ1-5 TRBV24-1 TGTGCCACCAGAACAGGGGGCCTTAGACAGCCCCAGCATTTT CATRTGGLRQPQHF
TRBD1 . TRBJ1-6 TRBV12-3/TRBV12-4 TGTGCCAGCAGGGGACAGGGGATGTCACCCCTCCACTTT CASRGQGMSPLHF
. . TRBJ1-3 TRBV4-2 TGTGCCAGCAGCCGCCAGACGTTAGGGGGGGCAGGGAACTCTGGAAACACCATATATTTT CASSRQTLGGAGNSGNTIYF
. . TRBJ2-3 TRBV9 TGTGCCAGCAGCGTAGAACTGGTGTCAGATACGCAGTATTTT CASSVELVSDTQYF
TRBD2 . TRBJ2-3 TRBV10-2 TGCGCCAGCAGGACTTTACTAGCGGGGGGCGCCACAGATACGCAGTATTTT CASRTLLAGGATDTQYF
. . TRBJ1-2 TRBV11-2 TGTGCCAGCAGCCCCCCAGCTAACTATGGCTACACCTTC CASSPPANYGYTF
. . TRBJ2-5 TRBV7-9 TGTGCCAGCAGCGGGGGGGCAGGAGTGATGAAGGAGACCCAGTACTTC CASSGGAGVMKETQYF
TRBD1 . TRBJ1-2 TRBV4-1 TGCGCCAGCAGCCAAGATGGACAGGCAATGAGGGGCTACACCTTC CASSQDGQAMRGYTF
TRBD1 . TRBJ1-6 TRBV7-9 TGTGCCAGCAGCGTTAACAGGGGAGATTCACCCCTCCACTTT CASSVNRGDSPLHF
. . TRBJ2-2 TRBV12-5 TGTGCTAGTGGTTTGGTACCCTTGACAAGACACACCGGGGAGCTGTTTTTT CASGLVPLTRHTGELFF
. . TRBJ1-4 TRBV5-1 TGCGCCAGCAGCTTGGATACGGCTAATGAAAAACTGTTTTTT CASSLDTANEKLFF
. . TRBJ2-3 TRBV5-1 TGCGCCAGCAGCCGAGATAACACAGATACGCAGTATTTT CASSRDNTDTQYF
. . TRBJ1-6 TRBV6-5 TGTGCCAGCAGTTACGACAGGCTTAATTCACCCCTCCACTTT CASSYDRLNSPLHF
TRBD2 . TRBJ2-3 TRBV11-2 TGTGCCAGCAGCTTAGTTTCTAGCGGCACGCAGTATTTT CASSLVSSGTQYF
TRBD1 . TRBJ1-1 TRBV4-3 TGCGCCAGCAGCCAAGATTTAGGGACAGTGAACACTGAAGCTTTCTTT CASSQDLGTVNTEAFF
. . TRBJ1-2 TRBV4-3 TGCGCCAGCAGCCCCCCCGGACAGCCCTATGGCTACACCTTC CASSPPGQPYGYTF
. once TRBJ2-1 TRBV3-1/TRBV3-2 TGTGCCAGCAGCCATGACCTCGGAGGAAATGAGCAGTTCTTC CASSHDLGGNEQFF
. . TRBJ1-1 TRBV6-5 TGTGCCAGCAGTATTGCTCCGCGAGGCACTGAAGCTTTCTTT CASSIAPRGTEAFF
. . TRBJ2-1 TRBV18 TGTGCCAGCTCACCACCCTCGATGCCAACCGGGGATGAGCAGTTCTTC CASSPPSMPTGDEQFF
. . TRBJ1-4 TRBV19 TGTGCCAGTAGTCACTGGACAGTCTTTGCAACTAATGAAAAACTGTTTTTT CASSHWTVFATNEKLFF
TRBD1 . TRBJ2-7 TRBV4-1 TGCGCCAGCAGCCAAGTTGGGGACAGGCCCCTTCACGAGCAGTACTTC CASSQVGDRPLHEQYF
. . TRBJ1-5 TRBV27 TGTGCCAGCAGTTTGCAGGCCAATCAGCCCCAGCATTTT CASSLQANQPQHF
TRBD1 . TRBJ1-6 TRBV2 TGTGCCAGCCAGGGACAGCTCAATTCACCCCTCCACTTT CASQGQLNSPLHF
. . TRBJ1-1 TRBV6-5 TGTGCCAGCAGTCACTACGACAGGAACACTGAAGCTTTCTTT CASSHYDRNTEAFF
. . TRBJ2-6 TRBV5-1 TGCGCCAGCAGCGTTCAGGGGACTGGGGCCAACGTCCTGACTTTC CASSVQGTGANVLTF
. . TRBJ2-2 TRBV7-2 TGTGCCAGCAGCTTAAGTCCCAGCACCGGGGAGCTGTTTTTT CASSLSPSTGELFF
TRBD2 few TRBJ2-1 TRBV4-1 TGCGCCAGCGGCATAGCGGGGGGGCTCCACAATGAGCAGTTCTTC CASGIAGGLHNEQFF
. . TRBJ1-1 TRBV6-5 TGTGCCAGCAGTTACTCGGGAGCAGCACTGAACACTGAAGCTTTCTTT CASSYSGAALNTEAFF
TRBD1 . TRBJ1-1 TRBV10-3 TGTGCCATCAGTGGAGGGACAGGGAACACTGAAGCTTTCTTT CAISGGTGNTEAFF
TRBD1 . TRBJ1-6 TRBV18 TGTGCCAGCTCACCACGGACAGGGGGCGCGGGTTCACCCCTCCACTTT CASSPRTGGAGSPLHF
. . TRBJ1-2 TRBV4-1 TGCGCCAGCAGCTCAACAGGGTGGAGACCTAACTATGGCTACACCTTC CASSSTGWRPNYGYTF
. . TRBJ1-6 TRBV2 TGTGCCAATCACAGGGAGCCTAATTCACCCCTCCACTTT CANHREPNSPLHF
TRBD1 . TRBJ1-2 TRBV5-5 TGTGCCAGCAGCTGGACCGGGACAGGGACCGGCTACACCTTC CASSWTGTGTGYTF
. . TRBJ1-2 TRBV6-8 TGTGCCAGCAGGAACTTGGGACTGCCGCTAATCTATGGCTACACCTTC CASRNLGLPLIYGYTF
. . TRBJ2-3 TRBV14 TGTGCCAGCAGCCCGGACTTCACAGATACGCAGTATTTT CASSPDFTDTQYF
TRBD2 . TRBJ2-1 TRBV14 TGTGCCAGCAGCCTTGGGAGGAGACGATCTAGCGGCCGTTACAATGAGCAGTTCTTC CASSLGRRRSSGRYNEQFF